This passage covers 3 T cell receptor beta chains from one sample sequenced in a study of blood T cell repertoires in COVID-19. Some clones are missing from TCRdb's copy, which holds only in-frame ones; the method was immunoSEQ multiplex PCR. The profile covers hundreds of thousands of clones, with about 87% appearing a single time and about 2.9% taken by the ten largest. Sample: peripheral blood. These receptors originate from a human donor in a cohort sampled during active COVID-19.

This clone came up once. V is TRBV7-2 and J is TRBJ2-3; 8 bases map to TRBD2. Germline V gene data show CDR1 as SGHTA and CDR2 as FQGNSA. V dropped 5 bases and J dropped 1; count of bases not matched to a gene: 17. This CDR3 spans 19 amino acids. The CDR3 DNA reads TGTGCCAGCAGCCCCGGGGGACTAGGCCAATATTGGGGCACAGATACGCAGTATTTT. Its translation is CASSPGGLGQYWGTDTQYF.

This clone was observed once. The rearrangement uses TRBV5-5 and TRBJ1-4; 12 nucleotides line up with TRBD1. V trimming: 1 base; J trimming: 5 bases; junction bases outside the gene matches: 12. CDR3 length equals 19 residues. Per the germline V gene, CDR1 is SGHKS and CDR2 is YYEKEE (reference sequence). The CDR3 nucleotides are TGTGCCAGCAGCTTGTCTCCGGGACAGGGGGCAAGTTACAATGAAAAACTGTTTTTT. This gives the protein CASSLSPGQGASYNEKLFF.

The chain couples TRBV28 to TRBJ2-3; tentatively, D is TRBD2 (5 bases). The germline gives CDR1 MDHEN, CDR2 SYDVKM. This CDR3 region has 14 residues. V lost 7 bases and J lost 6, with 17 bases in between. The CDR3 nucleotides read TGTGCCAGCAAGCTCGGACTGGCCGTGGATACGCAGTATTTT. This sequence encodes CASKLGLAVDTQYF.